This T cell receptor beta chain was identified during a study of blood T cell repertoires in COVID-19. Study information: PBMCs, B-cell-depleted T cells, or T cells were the source of the cDNA or gDNA that made up the material.

TCRdb's copy holds only in-frame clones and misses some; the assay was immunoSEQ multiplex PCR. The sample lists some 66,000 clones, around 90% occurring once. The CDR3 extends over 18 amino acids. Germline V gene data show CDR1 as SGHNT and CDR2 as YYREEE (reference sequence). V dropped 1 base and J dropped 5; count of bases not matched to a gene: 14. The clonotype originates from a human donor in a cohort sampled during active COVID-19. Material for sequencing was peripheral blood. V usage is TRBV5-4 and J usage is TRBJ2-1; 8 bases are a match to TRBD2. Here the CDR3 DNA reads TGTGCCAGCAGCTTGTCCACGGGGGGGGCGCCCCGGGACAATGAGCAGTTCTTC. Its protein product is CASSLSTGGAPRDNEQFF.